These T cell receptor beta chains were read from a single sample in a study of CD8+ T cells in alopecia areata. Produced via immunoSEQ multiplex PCR; TCRdb's table is partial and in-frame only. In the table there are fewer than 110,000 clones, about 60% of which are singletons. The sequenced sample was CD4+ T cells sorted from blood. The receptors come from a human donor in good health. Each CDR3 is given with its conserved first and last residue. The D gene is left open where the match is weak. Rows give clone size only sometimes, using once, few, many, or a class for an expanded clone.

cdr3_nt cdr3_aa j_call clone_size d_call v_call
TGTGCCAGCAGTGGGACTGGGTGGGGCCAGTACTTC CASSGTGWGQYF TRBJ2-5 . . TRBV28
TGTGCCAGCCAACCACGGGACAGGACCAACGAGCAGTACTTC CASQPRDRTNEQYF TRBJ2-7 . TRBD1 TRBV28
TGTGCCAGCAGCCAGAGCACGAGAAATCAGCCCCAGCATTTT CASSQSTRNQPQHF TRBJ1-5 . . TRBV7-2
TGCAGCGTTGAAAGGGGTCGGGGTGGAAATGAGCAGTTCTTC CSVERGRGGNEQFF TRBJ2-1 . . TRBV29-1
TGTGCCATCAGCGATTTGGACAGGGGGCTCGTCGAAGCTTTCTTT CAISDLDRGLVEAFF TRBJ1-1 . TRBD1 TRBV10-3
TGTGCCTGGAGTTCCCTTGACAGGGAATTAGATACGCAGTATTTT CAWSSLDRELDTQYF TRBJ2-3 . TRBD1 TRBV30
TGTGCCAGCAGCTTAGGACAGAACACCGGGGAGCTGTTTTTT CASSLGQNTGELFF TRBJ2-2 many . TRBV7-2
TGTGCTAGCAGCCCAGTGGGCGGGGTCTACAATGAGCAGTTCTTC CASSPVGGVYNEQFF TRBJ2-1 . . TRBV7-7
TGCGCCAGCAGCCAAACATGGGGACCCAACTATGGCTACACCTTC CASSQTWGPNYGYTF TRBJ1-2 . . TRBV23-1
TGTGCCTGGAGTCGAAAGGGAAACTCACCCCTCCACTTT CAWSRKGNSPLHF TRBJ1-6 few . TRBV30
TGTGCCTGGAGTGTAGTACTGAACACTGAAGCTTTCTTT CAWSVVLNTEAFF TRBJ1-1 once . TRBV30
TGCAGCGGGTCCTCACCACCCAATGAGCAGTTCTTC CSGSSPPNEQFF TRBJ2-1 . . TRBV29-1
TGTGCCTGGAGTGTCCGACAGAATTCACCCCTCCACTTT CAWSVRQNSPLHF TRBJ1-6 few . TRBV30
TGTGCCAGCAGCCCTCAGGGAGGCGTTCAGTACTTC CASSPQGGVQYF TRBJ2-4 . . TRBV11-2
TGTGCCAGCAGCCGAGGTCCCGCCGATGGCTACACCTTC CASSRGPADGYTF TRBJ1-2 . . TRBV4-2
TGTGCCAGCAGTTCGGACAGCTATGGCTACACCTTC CASSSDSYGYTF TRBJ1-2 . . TRBV2
TGTGCCAGCCGTGCTAGCGGGGGGTGGGCCTACAATGAGCAGTTCTTC CASRASGGWAYNEQFF TRBJ2-1 few TRBD2 TRBV5-4
TGTGCCTGGAGTGTCCAGGGTGGTCAGCCCCAGCATTTT CAWSVQGGQPQHF TRBJ1-5 . . TRBV30
TGTGCCAGCAGCTTTAACAGGGGTTACGAGCAGTACTTC CASSFNRGYEQYF TRBJ2-7 few TRBD1 TRBV7-2
TGTGCCAGCAGTTTAGCAGGGTCGGATTCCTATGGCTACACCTTC CASSLAGSDSYGYTF TRBJ1-2 . . TRBV28
TGTGCCAGCAGTGAACAGGGTCACTATGGCTACACCTTC CASSEQGHYGYTF TRBJ1-2 once . TRBV2
TGTGCCAGCAGCGCAATAGGACAGGTGAACACTGAAGCTTTCTTT CASSAIGQVNTEAFF TRBJ1-1 . TRBD1 TRBV5-4
TGTGCCAGCAGCTTGGTGGGGGAGGATACGCAGTATTTT CASSLVGEDTQYF TRBJ2-3 few . TRBV5-6
TGTGCCAGCAAAAGACGCGGACAGGGGACCGAGCAGTACTTC CASKRRGQGTEQYF TRBJ2-7 . TRBD1 TRBV28
TGCAGCGTTGGAGCAGGGTATGAGTTAGCTTTCTTT CSVGAGYELAFF TRBJ1-1 few . TRBV29-1
TGTGCCAGCAGCCTCCGTCAGCGAGGGACAGCCCGTTCCTCTGGGGCCAACGTCCTGACTTTC CASSLRQRGTARSSGANVLTF TRBJ2-6 . TRBD1 TRBV9
TGTGCCAGCAGCTTGACCAGCGGGGGGTTTGGGGCCAACGTCCTGACTTTC CASSLTSGGFGANVLTF TRBJ2-6 . TRBD2 TRBV7-2
TGTGCCAGCAGCTCCGGCCTATACAATGAGCAGTTCTTC CASSSGLYNEQFF TRBJ2-1 . . TRBV7-2
TGCGCCAGCAGCTTGGGCTATGGCCATATGAACACTGAAGCTTTCTTT CASSLGYGHMNTEAFF TRBJ1-1 . . TRBV5-1
TGTGCCAGCAGTCCCCGGGACAGGGGTGGCAATGAGCAGTTCTTC CASSPRDRGGNEQFF TRBJ2-1 . TRBD1 TRBV28
TGCAGCGTTGAAGGCAGGGTGACAGATACGCAGTATTTT CSVEGRVTDTQYF TRBJ2-3 . . TRBV29-1
TGTGCCTGGAGCTCGGGACAGGGGAATCAGCCCCAGCATTTT CAWSSGQGNQPQHF TRBJ1-5 . TRBD1 TRBV30
TGTGCCAGCAGCGCTCAAAGGGACACTTGGAATCAGCCCCAGCATTTT CASSAQRDTWNQPQHF TRBJ1-5 . . TRBV2
TGCAGCGTGGGGGACAGGGCCCGCACAGATACGCAGTATTTT CSVGDRARTDTQYF TRBJ2-3 . TRBD1 TRBV29-1
TGTGCCAGCAGCGCAGGTCCGGGTCCCCGTACCCCCGGGGAGCTGTTTTTT CASSAGPGPRTPGELFF TRBJ2-2 few . TRBV11-3
TGCACCGTGCGGGTAGGAGGGAACACTGAAGCTTTCTTT CTVRVGGNTEAFF TRBJ1-1 . . TRBV29-1
TGTGCCAGCAGTTACGGGGCGGGGGGACAGACCCAGTACTTC CASSYGAGGQTQYF TRBJ2-5 . TRBD2 TRBV6-5
TGCAGCGTCGGGACCCACTCTGGAAACACCATATATTTT CSVGTHSGNTIYF TRBJ1-3 few . TRBV29-1
TGCGCCAGCAGCGTGGGGCCCCCTCTCTCTGGGGCCAACGTCCTGACTTTC CASSVGPPLSGANVLTF TRBJ2-6 few . TRBV5-1
TGTGCCAGCAGCTATCAGGGGTCAAATTCACCCCTCCACTTT CASSYQGSNSPLHF TRBJ1-6 . . TRBV7-2
TGCAGCGTTGGAGGGGCGGCGAATGAAAAACTGTTTTTT CSVGGAANEKLFF TRBJ1-4 . . TRBV29-1
TGTGCCAGCAGTAGACAGGTTCCCTACGAGCAGTACTTC CASSRQVPYEQYF TRBJ2-7 . . TRBV28
TGCAGCGTTGAAGAACGCGGGGATGGCTACACCTTC CSVEERGDGYTF TRBJ1-2 few . TRBV29-1
TGCAGCGTTGCAGCGGTCATGAACACTGAAGCTTTCTTT CSVAAVMNTEAFF TRBJ1-1 . . TRBV29-1
TGTGCCAGCAAGTCGGGGCTAGCAACAGATACGCAGTATTTT CASKSGLATDTQYF TRBJ2-3 many . TRBV6-6
TGTGCCAGCAGCTTAGGGGTCGGGGAGCTGTTTTTT CASSLGVGELFF TRBJ2-2 . . TRBV11-2
TGCAGCGTTCAGCGCGCTGGAGAAAAACTGTTTTTT CSVQRAGEKLFF TRBJ1-4 . . TRBV29-1
TGCGCCAGCAGCCAAGATCGGGGGACTAGGGATTACGAGCAGTACTTC CASSQDRGTRDYEQYF TRBJ2-7 . TRBD2 TRBV4-3
TGTGCCAGCAGCTTAGAGTTTTGGAGCTATGGCTACACCTTC CASSLEFWSYGYTF TRBJ1-2 . . TRBV7-2